This T cell receptor (beta chain) was obtained from a study of PD-1 blockade in classical Hodgkin lymphoma. The CDR3 contains 15 residues. The germline V gene encodes CDR1 MNHEY and CDR2 SMNVEV (reference sequence). V lost 3 bases to trimming and J lost 3 bases; unmatched junction nucleotides: 8. In every patient, relapse followed autologous stem cell transplantation, while exposure to brentuximab vedotin differed. PBMCs were thawed, and CD8+ T cells were then isolated from them by magnetic negative selection. Sequencing used immunoSEQ multiplex PCR; TCRdb keeps in-frame clones, though not all of them. The sample holds over 25,000 clones, almost 90% seen once.

The rearrangement uses TRBV27 and TRBJ2-7, with TRBD2 matching 7 bases. Here the sequenced sample was CD8+ T cells from blood, taken at baseline. This TCR came from a human donor with classical Hodgkin lymphoma. The CDR3 DNA reads TGTGCCAGCAGTTTTGAGGCTAGCGGACTCTACGAGCAGTACTTC. Its protein product is CASSFEASGLYEQYF.